This T cell receptor (beta chain) was captured in a study of blood T cell repertoires in COVID-19. The germline CDR1 and CDR2 sequences are SGHVS and FQNEAQ. This CDR3 has 15 residues. Trimming cost V 4 bases and J 1 base, with 12 bases left between them. The authors' processing: Amplification of reference gene primers provided the estimated nucleated cell counts. Measured with immunoSEQ multiplex PCR; TCRdb has only the in-frame clones, and not every one. V and J calls and clone size follow that table, whereas D and trimming were derived from the DNA. This sample has 50,000 to 75,000 clones; about 90% occur once, and the top ten carry around 6.6%.

The chain couples TRBV7-8 to TRBJ2-3; D ambiguous. This clonotype was sampled from a man aged 60 to 75 with acute or convalescent COVID-19. What was sequenced was peripheral blood. Written as DNA, the CDR3 is TGTGCCAGCAGCTCGAGACTTGGCGGCACAGATACGCAGTATTTT. It specifies CASSSRLGGTDTQYF.